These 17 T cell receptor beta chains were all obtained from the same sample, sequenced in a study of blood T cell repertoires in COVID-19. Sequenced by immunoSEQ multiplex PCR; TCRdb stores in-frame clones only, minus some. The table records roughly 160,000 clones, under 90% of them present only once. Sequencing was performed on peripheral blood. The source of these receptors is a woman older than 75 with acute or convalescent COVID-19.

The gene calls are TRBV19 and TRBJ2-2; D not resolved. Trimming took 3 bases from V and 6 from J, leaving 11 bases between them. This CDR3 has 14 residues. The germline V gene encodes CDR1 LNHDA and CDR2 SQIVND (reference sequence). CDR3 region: CASSIPGYAGELFF. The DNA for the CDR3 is TGTGCCAGTAGTATCCCCGGGTATGCCGGGGAGCTGTTTTTT.

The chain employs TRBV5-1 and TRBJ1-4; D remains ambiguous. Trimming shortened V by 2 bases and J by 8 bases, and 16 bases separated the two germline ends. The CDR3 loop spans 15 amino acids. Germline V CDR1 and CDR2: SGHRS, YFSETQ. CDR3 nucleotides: TGCGCCAGCAGCTTAAGTGGGCCGGGAGACGAAAAACTGTTTTTT. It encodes CASSLSGPGDEKLFF.

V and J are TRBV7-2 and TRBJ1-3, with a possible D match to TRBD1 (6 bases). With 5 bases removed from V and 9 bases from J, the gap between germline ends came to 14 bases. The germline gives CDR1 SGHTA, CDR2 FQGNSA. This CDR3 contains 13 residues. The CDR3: CASSPGGRGTIYF. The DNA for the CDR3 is TGTGCCAGCAGCCCCGGGGGGCGGGGCACCATATATTTT.

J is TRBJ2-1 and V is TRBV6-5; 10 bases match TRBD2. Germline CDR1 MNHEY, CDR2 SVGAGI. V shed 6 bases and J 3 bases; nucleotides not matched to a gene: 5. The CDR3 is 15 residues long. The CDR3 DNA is TGTGCCAGCAGACTACTAGCGGGGAACTACAATGAGCAGTTCTTC. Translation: CASRLLAGNYNEQFF.

The CDR3 protein is CASSLGTSAADTQYF. In DNA form, the CDR3 reads TGTGCCAGCAGCTTGGGGACTAGCGCTGCAGATACGCAGTATTTT. This chain links TRBV5-4 with TRBJ2-3; 9 nucleotides agree with TRBD2. Germline CDR1 and CDR2: SGHNT and YYREEE (reference sequence). The CDR3 extends over 15 amino acids. V was pared by 0 bases and J by 4 bases, with 3 bases of the junction left unmatched.

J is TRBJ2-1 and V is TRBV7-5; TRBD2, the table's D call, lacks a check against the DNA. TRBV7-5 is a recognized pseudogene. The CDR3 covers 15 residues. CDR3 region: CARSPRLAGHNEQFF. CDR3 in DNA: TGTGCCAGAAGCCCAAGACTAGCGGGGCACAATGAGCAGTTCTTC.

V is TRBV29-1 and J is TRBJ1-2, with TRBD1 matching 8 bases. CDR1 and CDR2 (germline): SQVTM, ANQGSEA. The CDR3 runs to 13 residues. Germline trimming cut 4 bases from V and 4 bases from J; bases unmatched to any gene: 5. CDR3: CSVAQGAGYGYTF. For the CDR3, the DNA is TGCAGCGTTGCGCAGGGGGCGGGCTATGGCTACACCTTC. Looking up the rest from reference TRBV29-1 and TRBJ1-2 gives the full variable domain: SAVISQKPSRDICQRGTSLTIQCQVDSQVTMMFWYRQQPGQSLTLIATANQGSEATYESGFVIDKFPISRPNLTFSTLTVSNMSPEDSSIYLCSVAQGAGYGYTFGSGTRLTVV.

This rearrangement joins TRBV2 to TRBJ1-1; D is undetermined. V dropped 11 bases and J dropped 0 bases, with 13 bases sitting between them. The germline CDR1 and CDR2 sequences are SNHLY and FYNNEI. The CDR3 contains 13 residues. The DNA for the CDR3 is TGTGCCCCCAGGCAGAACATGAACACTGAAGCTTTCTTT. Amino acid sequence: CAPRQNMNTEAFF.

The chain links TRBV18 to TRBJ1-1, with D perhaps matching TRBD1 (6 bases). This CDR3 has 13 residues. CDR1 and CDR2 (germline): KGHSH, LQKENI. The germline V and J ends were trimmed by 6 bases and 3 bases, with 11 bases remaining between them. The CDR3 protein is CASSQQGYTEAFF. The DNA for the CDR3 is TGTGCCAGCTCCCAACAGGGTTACACTGAAGCTTTCTTT.

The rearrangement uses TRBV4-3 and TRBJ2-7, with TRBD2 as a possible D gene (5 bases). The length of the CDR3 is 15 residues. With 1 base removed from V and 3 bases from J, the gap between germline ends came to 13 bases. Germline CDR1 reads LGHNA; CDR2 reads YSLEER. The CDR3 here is CASSQARGYSYEQYF. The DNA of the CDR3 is TGCGCCAGCAGCCAAGCACGGGGATATAGCTACGAGCAGTACTTC.

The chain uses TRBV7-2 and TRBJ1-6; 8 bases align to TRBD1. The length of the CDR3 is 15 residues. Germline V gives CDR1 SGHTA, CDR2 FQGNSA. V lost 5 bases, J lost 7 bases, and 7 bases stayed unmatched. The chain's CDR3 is CASSPDRVPNSPLHF. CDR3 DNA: TGTGCCAGCAGCCCGGACAGGGTCCCAAATTCACCCCTCCACTTT.

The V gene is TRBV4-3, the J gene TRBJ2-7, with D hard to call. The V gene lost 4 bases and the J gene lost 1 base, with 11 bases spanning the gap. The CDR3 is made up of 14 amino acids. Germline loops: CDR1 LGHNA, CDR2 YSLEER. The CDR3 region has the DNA TGCGCCAGCAGCCCCGACGCCAGGTCCTACGAGCAGTACTTC. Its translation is CASSPDARSYEQYF.

This CDR3 is CSVEKVGGAGYTF. The CDR3 DNA reads as TGCAGCGTTGAAAAGGTTGGGGGGGCCGGCTACACCTTC. The rearrangement links TRBV29-1 to TRBJ1-2; D possibly corresponds to TRBD1 (6 bases). The CDR3 sequence is 13 residues long. Trimming took off 2 bases at V and 8 bases at J, with 15 bases between the two ends. Germline-derived CDR1 and CDR2 are SQVTM and ANQGSEA.

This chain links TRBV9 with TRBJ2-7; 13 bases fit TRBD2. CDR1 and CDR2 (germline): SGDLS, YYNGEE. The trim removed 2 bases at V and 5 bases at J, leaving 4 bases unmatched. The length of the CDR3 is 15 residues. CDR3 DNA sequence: TGTGCCAGCAGCGTTGGGACTAGCGGGACACACGAGCAGTACTTC. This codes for CASSVGTSGTHEQYF.

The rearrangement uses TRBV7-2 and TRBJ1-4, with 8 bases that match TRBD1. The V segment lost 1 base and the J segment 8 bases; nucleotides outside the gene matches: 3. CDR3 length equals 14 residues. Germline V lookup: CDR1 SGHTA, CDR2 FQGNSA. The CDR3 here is CASSLDRGEEKLFF. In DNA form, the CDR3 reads TGTGCCAGCAGCTTAGACAGGGGGGAAGAAAAACTGTTTTTT.

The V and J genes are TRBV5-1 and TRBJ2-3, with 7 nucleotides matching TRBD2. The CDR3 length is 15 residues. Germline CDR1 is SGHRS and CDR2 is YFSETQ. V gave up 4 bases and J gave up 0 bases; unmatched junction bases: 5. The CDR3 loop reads CASSTEGGSTDTQYF. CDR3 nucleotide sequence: TGCGCCAGCAGCACCGAGGGAGGGAGCACAGATACGCAGTATTTT.

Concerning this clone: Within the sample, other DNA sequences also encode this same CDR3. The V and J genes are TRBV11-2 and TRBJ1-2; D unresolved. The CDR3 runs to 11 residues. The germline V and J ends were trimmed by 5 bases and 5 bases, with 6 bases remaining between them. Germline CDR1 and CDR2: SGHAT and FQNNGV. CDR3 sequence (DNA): TGTGCCAGCAGCCCGGGGTATGGCTACACCTTC. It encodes CASSPGYGYTF.